Included here is one TCR beta chain sequence, with context. Antigen unknown. These data are taken from a study of T cell responses to AZD1222 COVID-19 vaccine. Generated by immunoSEQ multiplex PCR, the TCRdb table keeps only in-frame clones and is missing some. The sample has about 140,000 clones, approximately 89% seen once. Germline-derived CDR1 and CDR2 are SGHRS and YFSETQ. V lost 1 base, J lost 5 bases, and 2 bases stayed unmatched. The CDR3 length is 14 residues. Study results and caveats: White British ancestry dominated among donors, who included more females, and clonal diversity was possibly underestimated. Spike-specific TCR repertoires showed rising breadth and depth after two AZD1222 doses.

The chain links TRBV5-1 to TRBJ1-2; 10 bases agree with TRBD1. The sequencing here drew on peripheral blood, taken on day 0 of AZD1222 vaccination. The clonotype originates from an adult in good health. The CDR3 nucleotides are TGCGCCAGCAGCTTGAGGGGACAGGGGTATGGCTACACCTTC. The encoded protein is CASSLRGQGYGYTF.